This record looks at one T cell receptor (beta chain) sequence and its context. The antigen is unknown. The sample belongs to a study of cytomegalovirus exposure and HLA in healthy donors. Overall study results and limits: Most TCR sequences were uncommon, yet certain public TCRs appeared in many donors.

60 Vbeta and 13 Jbeta primers were used in PCR. Profiled with immunoSEQ multiplex PCR; TCRdb holds only in-frame clones, not every one. Of more than 80,000 clones in the sample, 63% were seen once. This CDR3 comprises 17 residues. Germline lookup yields CDR1 SGDLS and CDR2 YYNGEE. The ends lost 4 bases at V and 3 bases at J; junction bases unmatched: 13. The V and J genes are TRBV9 and TRBJ2-3; 8 bases line up with TRBD1. This clonotype was sampled from a woman aged 40 to 49 in good health and CMV-seropositive. The sequencing sample was made of PBMCs. CDR3 residues: CASSTPAGGGRTDTQYF. CDR3 DNA sequence: TGTGCCAGCAGCACTCCCGCAGGGGGCGGTAGGACAGATACGCAGTATTTT.